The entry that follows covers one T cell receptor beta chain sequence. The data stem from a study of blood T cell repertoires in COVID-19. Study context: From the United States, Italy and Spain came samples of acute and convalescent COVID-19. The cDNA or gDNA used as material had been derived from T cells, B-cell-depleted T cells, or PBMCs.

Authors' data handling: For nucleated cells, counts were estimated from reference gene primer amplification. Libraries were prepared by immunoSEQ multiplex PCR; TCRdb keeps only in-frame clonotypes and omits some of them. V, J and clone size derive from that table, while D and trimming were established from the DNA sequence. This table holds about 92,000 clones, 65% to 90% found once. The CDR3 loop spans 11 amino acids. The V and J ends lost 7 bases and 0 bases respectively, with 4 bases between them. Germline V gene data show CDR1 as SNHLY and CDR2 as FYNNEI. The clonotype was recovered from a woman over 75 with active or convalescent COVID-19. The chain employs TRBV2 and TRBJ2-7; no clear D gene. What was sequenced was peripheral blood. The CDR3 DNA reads TGTGCCAGCACCTTCTCCTACGAGCAGTACTTC. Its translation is CASTFSYEQYF. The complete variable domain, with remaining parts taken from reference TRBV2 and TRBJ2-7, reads EPEVTQTPSHQVTQMGQEVILRCVPISNHLYFYWYRQILGQKVEFLVSFYNNEISEKSEIFDDQFSVERPDGSNFTLKIRSTKLEDSAMYFCASTFSYEQYFGPGTRLTVT.